By share, the clone carrying this T cell receptor (beta chain) counts as medium-sized. As yet, its antigen is unknown. CDR1 and CDR2 (germline): SEHNR, FQNEAQ (reference sequence). CDR3 length: 13 amino acids. Trimming pared 5 bases from V and 3 bases from J, leaving 11 bases between. This sample is part of a study of spatial heterogeneity in lung cancer. Background on the study: Where available, sequencing covered follow-up PBMC samples, taken at a median of approximately 2 years after resection.

Unique molecular identifiers tagged every individual TCR cDNA molecule. TCRdb re-called the 5' RACE reads through MiXCR, storing one row per CDR3 protein. This table holds about 11,000 distinct CDR3 sequences, around 10% found once. Regarding the study as a whole: Ubiquitous expanded tumor TCRs were observed in blood more at resection than follow-up.

The time point is: blood at routine non-recurrence follow-up after resection. Whole RNA was taken from tumor, nontumor lung or frozen PBMC; it was then sequenced unsorted. The sample here was PBMCs, taken at follow-up. The V gene is TRBV7-9, the J gene TRBJ2-7; TRBD2 is a possible D gene (6 bases). The TCR was taken from a female donor with early-stage non-small cell lung cancer. This chain's CDR3 is CASSQGLRYEQYF. The CDR3 bases are TGTGCCAGCAGCCAGGGACTTCGCTACGAGCAGTACTTC.